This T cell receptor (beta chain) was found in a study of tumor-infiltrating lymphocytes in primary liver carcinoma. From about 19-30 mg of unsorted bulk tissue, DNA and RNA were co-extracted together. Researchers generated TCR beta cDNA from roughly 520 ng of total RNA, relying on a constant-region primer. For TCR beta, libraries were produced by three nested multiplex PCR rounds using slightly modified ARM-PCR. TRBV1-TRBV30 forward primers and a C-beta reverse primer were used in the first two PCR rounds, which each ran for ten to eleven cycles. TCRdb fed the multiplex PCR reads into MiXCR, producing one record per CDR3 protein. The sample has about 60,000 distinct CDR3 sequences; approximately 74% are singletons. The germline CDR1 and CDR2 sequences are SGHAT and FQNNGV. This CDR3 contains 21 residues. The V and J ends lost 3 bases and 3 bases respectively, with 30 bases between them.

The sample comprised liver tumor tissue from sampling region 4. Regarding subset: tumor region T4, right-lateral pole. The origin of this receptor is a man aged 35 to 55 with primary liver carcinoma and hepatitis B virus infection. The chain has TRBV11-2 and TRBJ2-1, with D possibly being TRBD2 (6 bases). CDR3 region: CASSFKHGLGRDRRNYNEQFF. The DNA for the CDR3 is TGTGCCAGCAGCTTCAAGCATGGGTTGGGGCGGGATCGGCGGAACTACAATGAGCAGTTCTTC.